Listed here are 21 T cell receptor beta chains from one sample, sequenced in a study of blood T cell repertoires in COVID-19. Measured with immunoSEQ multiplex PCR; TCRdb has only the in-frame clones, and not every one. The table has approximately 99,000 clones, roughly four fifths seen once. Sequencing was carried out using peripheral blood. The source of these receptors is a woman in her 70s with acute or convalescent COVID-19.

This chain uses TRBV6-5 with TRBJ2-7; a possible D gene is TRBD2 (6 bases). This CDR3 has 16 amino acids. The germline CDR1 and CDR2 sequences are MNHEY and SVGAGI. The V and J ends lost 2 bases and 5 bases respectively, with 19 bases between them. The CDR3 coding sequence is TGTGCCAGCAGTTACGGTCGGTACGGAGGGGTGCACGAGCAGTACTTC. Protein sequence: CASSYGRYGGVHEQYF.

A single count supports this clone. The J gene is TRBJ1-2, the V gene TRBV7-3; no clear D gene. Trimming took off 5 bases at V and 8 bases at J, with 15 bases between the two ends. Germline V CDR1 and CDR2: SGHTA, FQGTGA. This CDR3 has 13 residues. CDR3 DNA sequence: TGTGCCAGCAGCGAACGGGAGGGAGGAGGCTACACCTTC. As protein: CASSEREGGGYTF.

The chain is built from TRBV21-1 and TRBJ2-7; the tabulated D call, TRBD1, remains unverified against the DNA. TRBV21-1 is an annotated pseudogene. The CDR3 is made up of 17 amino acids. The CDR3 DNA follows: TGTGCCAGCAGCATTTACAGAGGGACAGGTACTGGTTACGAGCAGTACGTC. Residues: CASSIYRGTGTGYEQYV.

V and J are TRBV7-2 and TRBJ2-3, with D possibly being TRBD2 (6 bases). Germline V gene data show CDR1 as SGHTA and CDR2 as FQGNSA. The V end lost 8 bases, the J end lost 10 bases, and 22 bases lay between the germline ends. The CDR3 length is 14 residues. The CDR3 DNA follows: TGTGCCAGCGTCCTCGGGACTCCTACCTCCTCGCAGTATTTT. Amino acid sequence: CASVLGTPTSSQYF.

This clone was recorded many times. V is TRBV4-3 and J is TRBJ1-1, with D uncertain. V was shortened by 0 bases and J by 2 bases, with 16 bases between the two germline ends. The length of the CDR3 is 17 residues. Germline V CDR1 and CDR2: LGHNA, YSLEER. The CDR3: CASSQELVGRINTEAFF. CDR3 bases: TGCGCCAGCAGCCAAGAATTGGTGGGGAGAATCAACACTGAAGCTTTCTTT.

The J gene is TRBJ1-1, the V gene TRBV28; no reliable D call. Looked up from germline, CDR1 is MDHEN and CDR2 is SYDVKM. The CDR3 extends over 11 amino acids. Trimming removed 3 bases at V and 4 bases at J, with 3 bases between. The CDR3 nucleotides are TGTGCCAGCAGTTTGAGCACTGAAGCTTTCTTT. The encoded protein is CASSLSTEAFF.

This chain joins TRBV6-5 and TRBJ2-5; 7 nucleotides agree with TRBD1. CDR3 length equals 15 residues. Trimming cost V 6 bases and J 5 bases; bases outside gene matches: 12. The V gene's germline CDR1 is MNHEY and CDR2 SVGAGI. The DNA for the CDR3 is TGTGCCAGCAGGAATACTGAGGGGGCGGTGGAGACCCAGTACTTC. Its translation: CASRNTEGAVETQYF.

This clone was picked up a small number of times. The chain is built from TRBV2 and TRBJ1-5; possibly TRBD1 for D (6 bases). The CDR3 is 14 amino acids. The V and J ends lost 5 bases and 7 bases respectively, with 15 bases between them. Germline CDR1 reads SNHLY; CDR2 reads FYNNEI. This chain's CDR3 is CASSLYRANQPQHF. CDR3 coding DNA: TGTGCCAGCAGTCTTTACAGGGCCAACCAGCCCCAGCATTTT.

The rearrangement links TRBV28 to TRBJ2-7; the match to TRBD1 covers 7 bases. Germline CDR1 MDHEN, CDR2 SYDVKM. The CDR3 is 11 amino acids. V was clipped by 7 bases and J by 7 bases; unmatched bases: 4. CDR3 amino acids: CASIRGLEQYV. CDR3 bases: TGTGCCAGCATTAGGGGGCTTGAGCAGTACGTC.

The J gene is TRBJ2-7, the V gene TRBV6-5; the D gene is possibly TRBD2 (6 bases). Germline lookup yields CDR1 MNHEY and CDR2 SVGAGI. V lost 8 bases, J lost 2 bases, and 19 bases lay in between. This CDR3 has 15 residues. The CDR3 sequence: CASEGEATRPYEQYF. The CDR3 coding sequence is TGTGCCAGCGAAGGGGAGGCGACTAGACCCTACGAGCAGTACTTC.

The chain recombines TRBV2 with TRBJ2-1; 16 bases line up with TRBD2. V dropped 8 bases and J dropped 10; count of bases not matched to a gene: 2. This CDR3 is built from 13 residues. Germline V CDR1 and CDR2: SNHLY, FYNNEI. The CDR3 sequence: CASGTSGRGEQFF. As DNA, the CDR3 is TGTGCCAGCGGGACTAGCGGGAGGGGAGAGCAGTTCTTC.

The chain links TRBV7-2 to TRBJ2-5, with TRBD2 matching 12 bases. The CDR3 covers 19 residues. Looked up from germline, CDR1 is SGHTA and CDR2 is FQGNSA. With V trimmed by 4 bases and J by 5 bases, 17 bases remained unmatched. The CDR3 coding sequence is TGTGCCAGCAGCTCCCTAGGGTTGGCTAGCGGGGGGGCCCGGGAGACCCAGTACTTC. Its translation: CASSSLGLASGGARETQYF. The entire variable domain, with the rest obtained from reference TRBV7-2 and TRBJ2-5, is as follows: GAGVSQSPSNKVTEKGKDVELRCDPISGHTALYWYRQSLGQGLEFLIYFQGNSAPDKSGLPSDRFSAERTGGSVSTLTIQRTQQEDSAVYLCASSSLGLASGGARETQYFGPGTRLLVL.

This chain uses TRBV28 with TRBJ1-1; D gene unclear. Looked up from germline, CDR1 is MDHEN and CDR2 is SYDVKM. There are 12 residues in the CDR3. The V gene lost 8 bases and the J gene lost 0 bases, with 7 bases spanning the gap. For the CDR3, the DNA is TGTGCCAGCTCCGTCCTGAACACTGAAGCTTTCTTT. It is translated as CASSVLNTEAFF. The full variable domain, rest sourced from reference TRBV28 and TRBJ1-1, is DVKVTQSSRYLVKRTGEKVFLECVQDMDHENMFWYRQDPGLGLRLIYFSYDVKMKEKGDIPEGYSVSREKKERFSLILESASTNQTSMYLCASSVLNTEAFFGQGTRLTVV.

The chain is built from TRBV13 and TRBJ1-4, with D possibly TRBD1 on 5 matching bases. V lost 3 bases, J lost 2 bases, and 7 bases lay in between. CDR1 and CDR2 (germline): PRHDT, FYEKMQ (reference sequence). This CDR3 has 14 residues. The chain's CDR3 is CASSFRGTNEKLFF. CDR3 coding DNA: TGTGCCAGCAGCTTCCGGGGGACTAATGAAAAACTGTTTTTT.

The chain is built from TRBV29-1 and TRBJ2-3; maybe TRBD2 (6 bases). With 5 bases removed from V and 4 bases from J, the gap between germline ends came to 16 bases. The CDR3 sequence is 14 residues long. Germline V CDR1 and CDR2: SQVTM, ANQGSEA. CDR3 protein: CSVQTRSRADTQYF. As DNA, the CDR3 is TGCAGCGTTCAGACTAGGTCAAGGGCAGATACGCAGTATTTT.

This rearrangement joins TRBV28 to TRBJ1-4; D unresolved. V dropped 7 bases and J dropped 8 bases, with 11 bases sitting between them. The germline V gene has CDR1 MDHEN and CDR2 SYDVKM. The CDR3 runs to 12 residues. The CDR3 loop is CASTNNGEKLFF. The CDR3 DNA reads as TGTGCCAGCACTAACAACGGGGAAAAACTGTTTTTT.

The chain recombines TRBV4-1 with TRBJ2-5, with a tentative D call TRBD2 (5 bases). CDR3 size: 17 residues. CDR1 is MGHRA and CDR2 is YSYEKL in the germline V gene. Between the trimmed V and J ends, which lost 4 bases and 0 bases, there was a span of 18 bases. This CDR3 reads CASSPMLSSGYQETQYF. The CDR3 nucleotides are TGCGCCAGCAGCCCCATGCTGTCGAGCGGTTACCAAGAGACCCAGTACTTC.

This clone was counted a single time. The rearrangement joins TRBV11-2 to TRBJ2-3, with D tentatively TRBD1 (5 bases). Germline-derived CDR1 and CDR2 are SGHAT and FQNNGV. Deletions cut 0 bases from V and 5 bases from J, with 18 bases between. The CDR3 totals 17 residues. The CDR3 DNA follows: TGTGCCAGCAGCTTAGATCTGGCAGGGTACTCGGGAGATACGCAGTATTTT. Its translation: CASSLDLAGYSGDTQYF.

The chain carries TRBV9 and TRBJ2-3; 7 bases are shared with TRBD2. The CDR3 loop spans 19 amino acids. With V trimmed by 3 bases and J by 3 bases, 19 bases remained unmatched. Per germline, CDR1 SGDLS and CDR2 YYNGEE. The CDR3 DNA sequence: TGTGCCAGCAGCGCCCTCTCGGGCGGGGCGGGAGAACGGACAGATACGCAGTATTTT. Its protein product is CASSALSGGAGERTDTQYF.

The V and J genes are TRBV18 and TRBJ2-5; 9 nucleotides agree with TRBD2. This CDR3 contains 14 residues. J lost 5 bases, V lost 2 bases, and 3 bases had no gene match. CDR1 is KGHSH and CDR2 is LQKENI in the germline V gene. The CDR3: CASSPAGGPETQYF. The CDR3 bases are TGTGCCAGCTCACCAGCGGGGGGGCCGGAGACCCAGTACTTC. The full variable domain, rest sourced from reference TRBV18 and TRBJ2-5, is NAGVMQNPRHLVRRRGQEARLRCSPMKGHSHVYWYRQLPEEGLKFMVYLQKENIIDESGMPKERFSAEFPKEGPSILRIQQVVRGDSAAYFCASSPAGGPETQYFGPGTRLLVL.

This clone occurred a few times. This rearrangement joins TRBV20-1 to TRBJ1-1; TRBD1 might be the D (5 bases). V was clipped by 8 bases and J by 5 bases, with 12 bases between them. There are 11 residues in the CDR3. CDR1 DFQATT and CDR2 SNEGSKA come from the germline V gene (reference sequence). This CDR3 is CSTGGGTEAFF. Here the CDR3 DNA reads TGCAGTACGGGGGGTGGTACTGAAGCTTTCTTT.